These 10 T cell receptor beta chains came from one sample sequenced in a study of cytomegalovirus exposure and HLA in healthy donors. The PCR used 60 Vbeta and 13 Jbeta primers. Some clones are missing from TCRdb's copy, which holds only in-frame ones; the method was immunoSEQ multiplex PCR. The sample is made up of under 150,000 clones, and the top ten hold less than 2.5% of it. The sequencing sample was made of PBMCs. Receptor source: a woman aged 60 to 75 in good health and CMV-seronegative.

The chain combines TRBV29-1 with TRBJ2-7; D remains unclear. With 4 bases removed from V and 4 bases from J, the gap between germline ends came to 14 bases. Looked up from germline, CDR1 is SQVTM and CDR2 is ANQGSEA. The CDR3 is made up of 13 amino acids. The CDR3 region has the DNA TGCAGCGTTGTGTTGGTCAGCGATTACGAGCAGTACTTC. Its protein product is CSVVLVSDYEQYF.

The gene calls are TRBV28 and TRBJ1-2, with D maybe TRBD1 (6 bases). CDR3 length: 14 residues. The V end was cut by 5 bases, the J end by 5 bases, with 15 bases between. Germline V gene data show CDR1 as MDHEN and CDR2 as SYDVKM. This chain's CDR3 is CASSPIGQRYGYTF. The CDR3 coding sequence is TGTGCCAGCAGTCCCATAGGACAGCGTTATGGCTACACCTTC.

The chain links TRBV11-2 to TRBJ2-3; 7 bases fit TRBD2. CDR1 and CDR2 (germline): SGHAT, FQNNGV. The CDR3 extends over 15 amino acids. The ends lost 2 bases at V and 5 bases at J; junction bases unmatched: 7. This CDR3 reads CASSLWAGVGDTQYF. Written as DNA, the CDR3 is TGTGCCAGCAGCTTATGGGCGGGAGTGGGAGATACGCAGTATTTT.

DNA of the CDR3: TGTGCCAGCAGTGTGGGGGGGGACTATGGCTACACCTTC. It is translated as CASSVGGDYGYTF. This chain joins TRBV6-1 and TRBJ1-2; D is possibly TRBD1 (5 bases). V lost 4 bases and J lost 3, with 9 bases in between. Germline V gene data show CDR1 as MNHNS and CDR2 as SASEGT. The length of the CDR3 is 13 residues.

The chain joins TRBV10-3 to TRBJ2-7, with 11 bases identical to TRBD1. This CDR3 has 16 residues. From germline, CDR1 is ENHRY and CDR2 SYGVKD. V shed 0 bases and J 3 bases; nucleotides not matched to a gene: 4. Here the CDR3 DNA reads TGTGCCATCAGTGAGTCGGGGACAGGGGGAGTCTACGAGCAGTACTTC. The encoded protein is CAISESGTGGVYEQYF.

V and J are TRBV6-5 and TRBJ2-7; a weak D match, TRBD2 (5 bases). The V end was cut by 2 bases, the J end by 1 base, with 9 bases between. The CDR3 length is 14 residues. Germline CDR1 and CDR2: MNHEY and SVGAGI. CDR3 bases: TGTGCCAGCAGTTACGGCGGGCAGTCCTACGAGCAGTACTTC. This gives the protein CASSYGGQSYEQYF.

The chain combines TRBV2 with TRBJ2-7; D gene uncertain. CDR3 length equals 11 residues. CDR1 and CDR2 from the germline V gene are SNHLY and FYNNEI. Between the trimmed V and J ends, which lost 6 bases and 4 bases, there was a span of 7 bases. DNA for the CDR3: TGTGCCAGCAGACTACGGTACGAGCAGTACTTC. Protein sequence: CASRLRYEQYF.

The chain has TRBV13 and TRBJ2-2; 9 bases line up with TRBD1. This CDR3 comprises 15 residues. V trimming: 7 bases; J trimming: 2 bases; junction bases outside the gene matches: 5. CDR1 is PRHDT and CDR2 is FYEKMQ in the germline V gene (reference sequence). The CDR3, as DNA: TGTGCCAGCACCACGGACAGGGGAAACACCGGGGAGCTGTTTTTT. It yields the protein CASTTDRGNTGELFF.

This chain links TRBV29-1 with TRBJ2-5; 9 nucleotides line up with TRBD1. The germline V gene has CDR1 SQVTM and CDR2 ANQGSEA. V shed 6 bases and J 7 bases; nucleotides not matched to a gene: 12. The CDR3 extends over 14 amino acids. Here the CDR3 DNA reads TGCAGCGTCGGACCTGCTGACAGGGGGGCGACCCAGTACTTC. This gives the protein CSVGPADRGATQYF.

The V and J genes are TRBV13 and TRBJ2-1, with 13 bases fitting TRBD2. CDR3 length: 18 amino acids. Trimming at V came to 5 bases and at J to 8 bases, leaving 15 bases not matched to a gene. Germline V gives CDR1 PRHDT, CDR2 FYEKMQ (reference sequence). DNA of the CDR3: TGTGCCAGCAGCACCCAAGCCGGACTAGCGGGAGCAAACTATGAGCAGTTCTTC. This encodes CASSTQAGLAGANYEQFF.